This T cell receptor (beta chain) stems from a study of blood T cell repertoires in COVID-19. In the original workflow: Amplification with reference gene primers provided the estimates of nucleated cell counts. Sequenced by immunoSEQ multiplex PCR; TCRdb stores in-frame clones only, minus some. D and trimming were read from the DNA, whereas the V and J calls and clone size are those reported in that table. The data hold some 110,000 clones, with approximately 85% observed a single time. With regard to this clone: Sequence at one end of the junction differs from germline and may be a read error.

Sequencing was carried out using peripheral blood. The receptor was derived from a man aged 70 or older with acute or convalescent COVID-19.

The DNA for the CDR3 is TGTGCCAGCACCTTACGGGGGACAGGGGGCAGGGGCTACACCTTC. It is translated as CASTLRGTGGRGYTF. This chain uses TRBV11-2 with TRBJ1-2; 12 bases line up with TRBD1. CDR1 and CDR2 (germline): SGHAT, FQNNGV. This CDR3 has 15 residues.